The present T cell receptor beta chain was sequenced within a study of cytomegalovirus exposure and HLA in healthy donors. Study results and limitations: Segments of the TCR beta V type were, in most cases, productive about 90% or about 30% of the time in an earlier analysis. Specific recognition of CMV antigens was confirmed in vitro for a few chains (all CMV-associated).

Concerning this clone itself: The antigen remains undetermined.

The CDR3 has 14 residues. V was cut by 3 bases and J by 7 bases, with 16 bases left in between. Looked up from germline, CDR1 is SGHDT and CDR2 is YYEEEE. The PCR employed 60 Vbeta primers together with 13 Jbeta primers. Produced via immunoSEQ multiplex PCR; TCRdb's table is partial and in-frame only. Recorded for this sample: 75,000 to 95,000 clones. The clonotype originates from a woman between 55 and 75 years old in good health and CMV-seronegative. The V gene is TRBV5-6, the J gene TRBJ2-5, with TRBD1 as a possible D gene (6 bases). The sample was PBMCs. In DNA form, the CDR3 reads TGTGCCAGCAGCTCGTACTACCTACAGGGGACCCAGTACTTC. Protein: CASSSYYLQGTQYF.